This T cell receptor beta chain was profiled in a study of Ad26.COV2.S vaccination and SARS-CoV-2 variants. Overall study: Ad26.COV2.S was injected intramuscularly once or twice, 56 days apart. Overall study findings and caveats: Greater spike-specific TCR breadth was seen in vaccine recipients than in placebo recipients. Vaccine and placebo recipients had comparable breadth of non-spike TCRs.

On this clone itself: What it recognizes is unknown.

The CDR3 totals 15 residues. V shed 5 bases and J 6 bases; nucleotides not matched to a gene: 7. The V gene's germline CDR1 is MGHDK and CDR2 SYGVNS. Some clones are missing from TCRdb's copy, which holds only in-frame ones; the method was immunoSEQ multiplex PCR. The sample holds about 680,000 clones, about 89% seen once. Treatment here: roughly 19 received Ad26.COV2.S at low or high dose, single or two shots; roughly five received placebo; per-sample allocation not given. On day 63 after the first injection, vaccine and placebo recipients gave samples. Recruitment in Boston yielded a donor of adult age, 18-55 years.

The V call is TRBV25-1, the J call TRBJ2-4; 10 bases are a match to TRBD2. The source is a person between 18 and 59 years old who received the Ad26.COV2.S COVID-19 vaccine or a placebo. Source: peripheral blood, taken in a trial of Ad26.COV2.S vaccine versus placebo. As DNA, the CDR3 is TGTGCCAGCAGTTCGGGACTAGCGATCGGAAACATTCAGTACTTC. It translates to CASSSGLAIGNIQYF.